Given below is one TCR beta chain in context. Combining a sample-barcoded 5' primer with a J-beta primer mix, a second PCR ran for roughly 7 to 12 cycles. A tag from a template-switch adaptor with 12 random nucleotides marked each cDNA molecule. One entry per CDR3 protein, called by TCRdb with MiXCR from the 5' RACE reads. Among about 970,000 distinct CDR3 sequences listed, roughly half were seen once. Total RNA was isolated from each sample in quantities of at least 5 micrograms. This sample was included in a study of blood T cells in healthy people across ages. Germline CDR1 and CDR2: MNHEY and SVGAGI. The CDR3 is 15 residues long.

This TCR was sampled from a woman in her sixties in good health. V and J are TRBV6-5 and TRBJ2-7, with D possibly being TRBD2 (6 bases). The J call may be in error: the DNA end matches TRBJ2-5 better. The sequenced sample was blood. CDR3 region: CASSSDRERGETQYF. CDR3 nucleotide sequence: TGTGCCAGCAGTTCCGACCGGGAGAGAGGAGAGACCCAGTACTTC.